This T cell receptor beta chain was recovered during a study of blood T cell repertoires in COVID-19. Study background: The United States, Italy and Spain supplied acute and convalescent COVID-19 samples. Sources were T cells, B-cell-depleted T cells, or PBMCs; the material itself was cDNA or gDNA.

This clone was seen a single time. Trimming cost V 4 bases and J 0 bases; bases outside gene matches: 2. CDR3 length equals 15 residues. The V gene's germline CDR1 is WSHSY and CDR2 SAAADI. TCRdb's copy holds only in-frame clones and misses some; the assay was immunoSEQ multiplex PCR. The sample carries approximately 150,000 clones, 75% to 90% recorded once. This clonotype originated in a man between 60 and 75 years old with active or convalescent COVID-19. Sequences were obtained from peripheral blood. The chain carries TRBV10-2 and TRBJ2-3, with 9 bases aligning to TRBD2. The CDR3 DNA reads TGCGCCAGCAGTGTAGCGGGAGTTAGCACAGATACGCAGTATTTT. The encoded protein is CASSVAGVSTDTQYF.